Included here is one T cell receptor (beta chain) sequence, with context. Its specificity is unknown. From blood CD8+ and CD4+ T cells, the TCR beta chain was sequenced. Isolation of CD8+ and CD4+ T cells was performed negatively, whereas enrichment of TEMRA cells was done by FACS. With random hexamers, reverse transcription was performed on 0.5 to 1 ug of RNA. The amplification used immunoSEQ multiplex PCR on TCR beta CDR3; it spanned 54 Vbeta and 13 Jbeta. TCRdb recomputed calls from the immunoSEQ multiplex PCR reads with MiXCR, one row per CDR3 protein. The table includes fewer than 250,000 distinct CDR3 sequences, about 94% detected once. The data belong to a study of CD8 T cells in Susac syndrome. From germline, CDR1 is MNHEY and CDR2 SVGAGI. CDR3 length equals 15 residues. V dropped 5 bases and J dropped 9; count of bases not matched to a gene: 9. Findings of the study overall: The relatively small number of individuals in the TCR sequencing and HLA analysis was acknowledged by the study.

The rearrangement links TRBV6-5 to TRBJ1-6, with TRBD1 identical over 8 bases. The TCR comes from a human donor in good health. The material sequenced was CD4+ T cells from PBMCs. The CDR3 DNA reads TGTGCCAGCAGTACCAACAGGGGGGATAGTTCACCCCTCCACTTT. Translation gives CASSTNRGDSSPLHF.